The source of this T cell receptor beta chain is a study of cytomegalovirus exposure and HLA in healthy donors. Study-wide results and caveats: Later findings reportedly placed an Asian-associated ancestry cluster below the approximately 620-donor mean for N-insertions.

With 60 Vbeta and 13 Jbeta primers, the PCR was carried out. Clones were read by immunoSEQ multiplex PCR, and TCRdb kept only the in-frame ones, dropping some. This table holds some 150,000 clones, approximately 79% found once. The table lists this clone with a few counts. The antigen is not known. The CDR3 is 18 amino acids. From germline, CDR1 is SGHVS and CDR2 FNYEAQ. J lost 3 bases, V lost 5 bases, and 8 bases had no gene match. The J gene is TRBJ2-3, the V gene TRBV7-6, with 16 bases fitting TRBD2. The sample comprised PBMCs. The clonotype was recovered from a male donor in good health and CMV-seronegative. The CDR3 DNA follows: TGTGCCAGCAGCCCCCGAGGGACTAGCGGGGGGGCGACAGATACGCAGTATTTT. Its translation is CASSPRGTSGGATDTQYF.